Listed below are T cell receptor beta chains from one sample, sequenced in a study of blood T cell repertoires in COVID-19. The repertoire was sequenced with immunoSEQ multiplex PCR; TCRdb's copy has only in-frame clones and lacks some. The sample yields about 310,000 clones, about 90% seen once. The specimen sequenced was peripheral blood. Every receptor here comes from a woman between 40 and 50 years old with COVID-19, enrolled during active disease. Each CDR3 is given with its conserved first and last residue. A D gene is named only where the DNA matches it firmly. A clone size is listed for some rows: how often the clone was seen (once, few, many), or a class if it is expanded.

clone_size | j_call | cdr3_length | v_call | d_call | cdr3_nt | cdr3_aa
NA | TRBJ1-6 | 14 | TRBV19 | NA | TGTGCCAGTAGTATTTTATCCTATAATTCACCCCTCCACTTT | CASSILSYNSPLHF
NA | TRBJ2-7 | 15 | TRBV7-9 | NA | TGTGCCAGCAGCTCGTGGGGGGGGGCCTCCTACGAGCAGTACTTC | CASSSWGGASYEQYF
NA | TRBJ1-6 | 15 | TRBV7-8 | NA | TGTGCCAGCAGCTTACGCGGGGCCTATAATTCACCCCTCCACTTT | CASSLRGAYNSPLHF
once | TRBJ2-1 | 15 | TRBV9 | TRBD2 | TGTGCCAGCAGCCCCCGAGCGGGAGTTCTAAATGAGCAGTTCTTC | CASSPRAGVLNEQFF
NA | TRBJ2-2 | 15 | TRBV4-3 | NA | TGCGCCAGCAGCCAAGTTAGACACAACACCGGGGAGCTGTTTTTT | CASSQVRHNTGELFF
few | TRBJ1-1 | 18 | TRBV9 | TRBD1 | TGTGCCAGCAACCCCACGGTGGGGACAGGGGTTTTGAACACTGAAGCTTTCTTT | CASNPTVGTGVLNTEAFF
NA | TRBJ2-2 | 15 | TRBV28 | TRBD1 | TGTGCCACCTCCAGCCGGACAGGGGTTACCGGGGAGCTGTTTTTT | CATSSRTGVTGELFF
NA | TRBJ2-1 | 14 | TRBV29-1 | NA | TGCAGCGTCCCCGCCCCGGGGGCCTACAATGAGCAGTTCTTC | CSVPAPGAYNEQFF
NA | TRBJ2-5 | 13 | TRBV6-2/TRBV6-3 | NA | TGTGCCAGCAGCGGGGGGACAGTTGAGACCCAGTACTTC | CASSGGTVETQYF
NA | TRBJ2-3 | 13 | TRBV15 | NA | TGTGCCACCGCGGCGCGGAGTACAGATACGCAGTATTTT | CATAARSTDTQYF
NA | TRBJ2-1 | 13 | TRBV4-3 | NA | TGCGCCAGCAGCCTCTTCCTTTATAATGAGCAGTTCTTC | CASSLFLYNEQFF
NA | TRBJ2-1 | 17 | TRBV27 | TRBD1 | TGTGCCAGCCGCCTACTGTCCACAGGGGGAAGGAACGATGAGCAGTTCTTC | CASRLLSTGGRNDEQFF
NA | TRBJ2-5 | 14 | TRBV27 | NA | TGTGCCAGCAGTCCGCGGTCCCTGGAGGAGACCCAGTACTTC | CASSPRSLEETQYF
NA | TRBJ1-6 | 16 | TRBV15 | NA | TGTGCCACCGAGAAGGGGACTCCCTCCTATAATTCACCCCTCCACTTT | CATEKGTPSYNSPLHF
NA | TRBJ2-3 | 17 | TRBV28 | TRBD2 | TGTGCCAGCAGTTTAAGTATGGGACTAGCGGGAACAGATACGCAGTATTTT | CASSLSMGLAGTDTQYF
NA | TRBJ1-1 | 13 | TRBV6-5 | NA | TGTGCCAGCAGTTACTTTAAGAACACTGAAGCTTTCTTT | CASSYFKNTEAFF
NA | TRBJ1-2 | 13 | TRBV10-3 | NA | TGTGCCATCGGAGACAGGTTTGACTATGGCTACACCTTC | CAIGDRFDYGYTF
NA | TRBJ2-7 | 12 | TRBV20-1 | NA | TGCAGTGCTAGTGACGTAGTCTACGAGCAGTACTTC | CSASDVVYEQYF
NA | TRBJ1-1 | 13 | TRBV7-2 | NA | TGTGCCAGCAGCTTGAAGAGAAACACTGAAGCTTTCTTT | CASSLKRNTEAFF
NA | TRBJ1-2 | 12 | TRBV12-3/TRBV12-4 | NA | TGTGCCAGCAGTTTAGGGAGATATGTCTACACCTTC | CASSLGRYVYTF
NA | TRBJ2-7 | 12 | TRBV5-1 | NA | TGCGCCAGCAGAGATCAGGGGTACGAGCAGTACTTC | CASRDQGYEQYF
NA | TRBJ2-1 | 16 | TRBV7-2 | TRBD1 | TGTGCCAGCAGCTTAATGTCGACAGGGAATGGCAATGAGCAGTTCTTC | CASSLMSTGNGNEQFF
NA | TRBJ2-2 | 15 | TRBV7-2 | NA | TGTGCCAGCAGCTCTAGTCCTAGCTACGGCGGGGAGCTGTTTTTT | CASSSSPSYGGELFF
NA | TRBJ1-1 | 15 | TRBV9 | TRBD1 | TGTGCCAGCAGCGTGGGCAGGGGGCAGCGGACTGAAGCTTTCTTT | CASSVGRGQRTEAFF
NA | TRBJ1-5 | 15 | TRBV18 | NA | TGTGCCAGCTCACCGTCGCAGGTTAGCAATCAGCCCCAGCATTTT | CASSPSQVSNQPQHF
NA | TRBJ2-1 | 14 | TRBV5-1 | NA | TGCGCCAGCGGGGCCGGGGGTATTTACGATGAGCAGTTCTTC | CASGAGGIYDEQFF
once | TRBJ1-1 | 14 | TRBV27 | NA | TGTGCCAGCAGTTTAATGCGAGTGAACACTGAAGCTTTCTTT | CASSLMRVNTEAFF
once | TRBJ2-4 | 14 | TRBV5-4 | TRBD2 | TGTGCCAGCAGCTTGGTGGGGGGGGTGACTATCTGGTACTTC | CASSLVGGVTIWYF
once | TRBJ1-2 | 18 | TRBV3-1/TRBV3-2 | NA | TGTGCCAGCAGCCAAGAGGTGGGCAGGGAAGATCGCTACTATGGCTACACCTTC | CASSQEVGREDRYYGYTF
NA | TRBJ1-6 | 14 | TRBV28 | TRBD1 | TGTGCCAGCAGCCTGGCAGGGGGTCTCATGGCCCTCCACTTT | CASSLAGGLMALHF
NA | TRBJ1-2 | 11 | TRBV28 | NA | TGTGCCAGCAGTGCCGGGGTTTCGGACACCTTC | CASSAGVSDTF
NA | TRBJ1-1 | 14 | TRBV7-9 | NA | TGTGCCAGCAGCTTAGCTTTTGCAGGCACTGAAGCTTTCTTT | CASSLAFAGTEAFF
NA | TRBJ2-7 | 16 | TRBV6-5 | TRBD1 | TGTGCCAGCAGTTACTCGAGTACCCGGGACAGGGGCGAGCAGTACTTC | CASSYSSTRDRGEQYF